What follows is one T cell receptor (beta chain) and its context. Antigen specificity is unknown. TCRdb re-analysed the RACE reads in MiXCR, keeping a single row per CDR3 protein. Among more than 80,000 distinct CDR3 sequences listed, 8.5% to 12% were seen once. These data belong to a study of human T cells and chemical hapten exposure. The time point: patch test 2, 6 weeks after DPC sensitization. The treatment here: therapeutic diphenylcyclopropenone sensitization with weekly scalp DPC. Trimming cost V 1 base and J 4 bases; bases outside gene matches: 6. Looked up from germline, CDR1 is SGHTA and CDR2 is FQGNSA. The CDR3 contains 17 residues. Regarding the study as a whole: Large CDR3 similarity clusters arose significantly more often from expanded TCRs than from controls. Once DPC sensitization occurred, TCRs above 1 in 1000 frequency showed no change.

The V and J genes are TRBV7-2 and TRBJ2-1, with 11 positions matching TRBD2. The clonotype originates from a woman in her 50s with alopecia areata. Some clones in this sample may be carry-over from other donors' samples. Here the sequenced sample was whole blood, taken in connection with sensitization to the hapten diphenylcyclopropenone (DPC). CDR3 coding DNA: TGTGCCAGCAGCTTAGGGAGAGGACTAGCGGGTTACAATGAGCAGTTCTTC. Protein: CASSLGRGLAGYNEQFF.